What follows are 21 T cell receptor beta chains derived from one specimen sequenced in a study of T-cell reconstitution after alpha-beta-depleted transplantation in children. A TCRbeta library incorporating unique molecular identifiers was prepared. TCRdb reanalysed the PCR reads using MiXCR and keeps one entry per CDR3 protein. Of under 85,000 distinct CDR3 sequences listed, 15% to 20% are singletons. This specimen was PBMCs, mostly from graft donor cells, taken 360 days after TCRalphabeta/CD19-depleted stem cell transplant. These receptors all come from a male patient under 10 years old who had a stem cell transplant for acute lymphoblastic leukemia, so the T cells may come from the graft donor.

This clonotype was seen many times. V and J are TRBV7-9 and TRBJ1-2; D possibly corresponds to TRBD1 (6 bases). CDR1 and CDR2 from the germline V gene are SEHNR and FQNEAQ (reference sequence). V was shortened by 4 bases and J by 1 base, with 16 bases between the two germline ends. CDR3 length: 16 amino acids. Here the CDR3 reads CASSSVSRDINYGYTF. The CDR3 region has the DNA TGTGCCAGCAGCTCCGTGAGTCGGGACATTAACTATGGCTACACCTTC.

This clonotype was seen many times. J is TRBJ2-7 and V is TRBV11-1; D is unresolved. From germline, CDR1 is SGHAT and CDR2 FQDESV (reference sequence). The CDR3 runs 13 residues. The V and J ends lost 2 bases and 3 bases respectively, with 8 bases between them. The CDR3 DNA is TGTGCCAGCAGCTTACAAAGGCGCTACGAGCAGTACTTC. Its translation is CASSLQRRYEQYF.

The chain links TRBV10-3 to TRBJ2-7, with 9 nucleotides matching TRBD2. Germline trimming cut 4 bases from V and 7 bases from J; bases unmatched to any gene: 8. This CDR3 spans 14 amino acids. Per the germline V gene, CDR1 is ENHRY and CDR2 is SYGVKD. In DNA form, the CDR3 reads TGTGCCATCAGTGTGACTAGCGGCGCGCGGGAGCAGTACTTC. Encoded protein: CAISVTSGAREQYF.

The gene calls are TRBV4-1 and TRBJ1-5; the D gene is possibly TRBD1 (5 bases). Germline V gives CDR1 MGHRA, CDR2 YSYEKL. Trimming stripped 1 base from V and 2 bases from J, with 6 bases between. The CDR3 contains 14 residues. The DNA of the CDR3 is TGCGCCAGCAGCCAAGCCAGGGGCAATCAGCCCCAGCATTTT. Translated, it gives CASSQARGNQPQHF.

The chain recombines TRBV2 with TRBJ2-2; D is uncertain. The V gene's germline CDR1 is SNHLY and CDR2 FYNNEI. The CDR3 is 15 residues long. V was cut by 5 bases and J by 5 bases, with 15 bases left in between. CDR3: CASSLGWGRTGELFF. CDR3 bases: TGTGCCAGCAGTCTTGGCTGGGGTCGGACCGGGGAGCTGTTTTTT.

This clonotype was counted a few times. The rearrangement uses TRBV10-3 and TRBJ2-3; TRBD1 agrees at 9 bases. The CDR3 is 16 residues long. Germline CDR1 ENHRY, CDR2 SYGVKD. Unmatched junction bases numbered 5, after V lost 4 bases and J lost 0 bases. CDR3 residues: CAISGRGTGSTDTQYF. The DNA for the CDR3 is TGTGCCATCAGTGGTCGGGGGACAGGGAGCACAGATACGCAGTATTTT.

V is TRBV29-1 and J is TRBJ1-1, with TRBD1 as a possible D gene (5 bases). The germline V gene encodes CDR1 SQVTM and CDR2 ANQGSEA. The V end was cut by 7 bases, the J end by 0 bases, with 9 bases between. The CDR3 length is 12 residues. The CDR3 region is CSAKTVNTEAFF. The CDR3 DNA is TGCAGCGCTAAGACAGTGAACACTGAAGCTTTCTTT.

The V and J genes are TRBV7-9 and TRBJ1-4, with D uncertain. CDR1 and CDR2 (germline): SEHNR, FQNEAQ (reference sequence). V was shortened by 2 bases and J by 0 bases, with 7 bases between the two germline ends. CDR3 size: 15 residues. The CDR3 reads CASSLQVSTNEKLFF. As DNA, the CDR3 is TGTGCCAGCAGCTTACAGGTCTCAACTAATGAAAAACTGTTTTTT.

This clonotype has ten or more counts. This chain connects TRBV27 to TRBJ2-1; maybe TRBD2 (6 bases). The V and J ends lost 3 bases and 6 bases respectively, with 12 bases between them. Germline V CDR1 and CDR2: MNHEY, SMNVEV (reference sequence). This CDR3 contains 14 residues. The CDR3 is CASSFRLAANEQFF. In DNA, the CDR3 is TGTGCCAGCAGTTTCCGCTTAGCGGCCAATGAGCAGTTCTTC.

This clonotype was seen a few times. The chain couples TRBV9 to TRBJ2-2, with a possible D match to TRBD1 (6 bases). CDR1 is SGDLS and CDR2 is YYNGEE in the germline V gene. V was shortened by 3 bases and J by 2 bases, with 11 bases between the two germline ends. This CDR3 is built from 15 residues. The CDR3 DNA sequence: TGTGCCAGCAGCGCAAACAGGGTAAACACCGGGGAGCTGTTTTTT. This codes for CASSANRVNTGELFF.

In this sample, this clonotype turned up a few times. The chain couples TRBV11-1 to TRBJ2-7; the match to TRBD2 covers 11 bases. The CDR3 length is 18 residues. V trimming: 2 bases; J trimming: 3 bases; junction bases outside the gene matches: 12. CDR1 is SGHAT, CDR2 FQDESV, per germline (reference sequence). The DNA for the CDR3 is TGTGCCAGCAGCTTAACCCATTCGACTAGCGGGATTCTCTACGAGCAGTACTTC. The encoded protein is CASSLTHSTSGILYEQYF.

This clonotype was found many times. The genes are TRBV7-6 and TRBJ1-5; D is undetermined. Trimming pared 5 bases from V and 1 base from J, leaving 15 bases between. Germline CDR1 reads SGHVS; CDR2 reads FNYEAQ. This CDR3 is 16 amino acids long. The CDR3 spells CASSRNSGGSNQPQHF. The CDR3 nucleotides are TGTGCCAGCAGCCGGAACAGTGGCGGGAGCAATCAGCCCCAGCATTTT.

This chain links TRBV27 with TRBJ2-7, with a possible D match to TRBD1 (6 bases). This CDR3 has 14 residues. Germline CDR1 MNHEY, CDR2 SMNVEV (reference sequence). V was cut by 5 bases and J by 2 bases, with 13 bases left in between. The CDR3 is CASSPGHRAYEQYF. Here the CDR3 DNA reads TGTGCCAGCAGTCCGGGCCACAGGGCCTACGAGCAGTACTTC.

The chain has TRBV2 and TRBJ2-3; 8 bases fit TRBD1. In germline, CDR1 is SNHLY, CDR2 FYNNEI. The CDR3 covers 13 residues. With V trimmed by 4 bases and J by 6 bases, 3 bases remained unmatched. In DNA form, the CDR3 reads TGTGCCAGCAGTGTGGACAGGGATGATACGCAGTATTTT. Its protein is CASSVDRDDTQYF. The full variable domain, completed using reference TRBV2 and TRBJ2-3, is EPEVTQTPSHQVTQMGQEVILRCVPISNHLYFYWYRQILGQKVEFLVSFYNNEISEKSEIFDDQFSVERPDGSNFTLKIRSTKLEDSAMYFCASSVDRDDTQYFGPGTRLTVL.

This clonotype was counted ten times or more. The V call is TRBV5-5, the J call TRBJ2-1; perhaps TRBD1 as D (5 bases). Germline assignment: CDR1 SGHKS and CDR2 YYEKEE (reference sequence). CDR3 length equals 14 residues. The V gene lost 2 bases and the J gene lost 4 bases, with 10 bases spanning the gap. The CDR3 DNA follows: TGTGCCAGCAGCTTAGGGGCAGCTTACAATGAGCAGTTCTTC. Protein sequence: CASSLGAAYNEQFF.

The V and J genes are TRBV4-1 and TRBJ2-1, with TRBD1 as a possible D gene (6 bases). This CDR3 region has 15 residues. Germline assignment: CDR1 MGHRA and CDR2 YSYEKL. Trimming shortened V by 4 bases and J by 4 bases, and 14 bases separated the two germline ends. The CDR3 DNA reads as TGCGCCAGCAGCCTGCTGGTAGGGGGATACAATGAGCAGTTCTTC. Protein product: CASSLLVGGYNEQFF.

This clonotype was picked up many times. CDR3 residues: CASSLGTGGNEKLFF. DNA for the CDR3: TGTGCCAGCAGCTTAGGGACAGGGGGCAATGAAAAACTGTTTTTT. The V gene is TRBV7-9, the J gene TRBJ1-4, with 11 bases lining up with TRBD1. CDR3 length: 15 amino acids. With V trimmed by 1 base and J by 5 bases, 0 bases remained unmatched. Germline V gives CDR1 SEHNR, CDR2 FQNEAQ (reference sequence).

The chain carries TRBV11-2 and TRBJ2-1, with 13 positions matching TRBD2. After removal of 2 bases from V and 5 bases from J, the junction contained 6 bases not matched to a gene. The germline V gene has CDR1 SGHAT and CDR2 FQNNGV. The CDR3 is 17 residues long. Written as DNA, the CDR3 is TGTGCCAGCAGCTTACGGACTAGCGGGAGATGGGACAATGAGCAGTTCTTC. Translated, it gives CASSLRTSGRWDNEQFF.

The rearrangement joins TRBV20-1 to TRBJ2-7; maybe TRBD2 (5 bases). Trimming removed 4 bases from V and 4 bases from J, with 14 bases in between. Germline V gene sequence: CDR1 DFQATT, CDR2 SNEGSKA (reference sequence). The CDR3 runs 13 residues. The CDR3 DNA reads TGCAGTGCTACCCGTGGACGGAGGTACGAGCAGTACTTC. Its translation: CSATRGRRYEQYF.

V usage is TRBV29-1 and J usage is TRBJ2-7, with 8 bases aligning to TRBD1. V dropped 6 bases and J dropped 7; count of bases not matched to a gene: 17. Germline assignment: CDR1 SQVTM and CDR2 ANQGSEA. The CDR3 contains 15 residues. In DNA form, the CDR3 reads TGCAGCGTCCTACAGGGGGTAGCGACTGCAGGAGAGCAGTACTTC. Its protein is CSVLQGVATAGEQYF.

This clonotype was seen more than once but under ten times. This chain joins TRBV3-1 and TRBJ2-3; D not certain. The CDR3 loop spans 16 amino acids. Germline lookup yields CDR1 LGHDT and CDR2 YNNKEL (reference sequence). The V end lost 0 bases, the J end lost 5 bases, and 15 bases lay between the germline ends. CDR3 sequence (DNA): TGTGCCAGCAGCCAAGACCCGAGTTGGGCGAAAGATACGCAGTATTTT. Translation: CASSQDPSWAKDTQYF.